The 8 T cell receptor beta chains below were found in one sample sequenced in a study of blood T cell repertoires in COVID-19. TCRdb keeps only in-frame clones here, not all; method: immunoSEQ multiplex PCR. The sample has tens of thousands of clones; roughly 85% are singletons. The sequenced sample was peripheral blood. These receptors came from a human donor in a cohort sampled during active COVID-19.

The V call is TRBV4-1, the J call TRBJ2-7; 10 bases are a match to TRBD2. After removal of 5 bases from V and 2 bases from J, the junction contained 9 bases not matched to a gene. This CDR3 spans 16 amino acids. The germline V gene encodes CDR1 MGHRA and CDR2 YSYEKL. CDR3 amino acids: CASSFTGLAEAYEQYF. CDR3 nucleotide sequence: TGCGCCAGCAGCTTTACTGGACTAGCGGAGGCCTACGAGCAGTACTTC.

The rearrangement links TRBV2 to TRBJ2-1; D is perhaps TRBD2 (6 bases). The CDR3 spans 13 residues. CDR1 and CDR2 (germline): SNHLY, FYNNEI. The germline V and J ends were trimmed by 7 bases and 4 bases, with 11 bases remaining between them. CDR3 coding DNA: TGTGCCAGCAATCGACTAGATTACAATGAGCAGTTCTTC. Residues: CASNRLDYNEQFF.

Only one count was recorded for this clone. This sequence joins TRBV7-2 and TRBJ2-7; 9 bases are shared with TRBD2. The CDR3 is made up of 14 amino acids. In germline, CDR1 is SGHTA, CDR2 FQGNSA. V trimming: 6 bases; J trimming: 2 bases; junction bases outside the gene matches: 5. CDR3 loop: CASSVGLATYEQYF. The CDR3, as DNA: TGTGCCAGCAGTGTCGGACTAGCGACCTACGAGCAGTACTTC.

This clone was picked up one time. The junction differs from germline at one of its ends, possibly a read error. The rearrangement joins TRBV10-3 to TRBJ2-7; a possible D gene is TRBD2 (6 bases). The CDR3 loop spans 17 amino acids. CDR1 is ENHRY and CDR2 is SYGVKD in the germline V gene. The CDR3 protein is CTIKPPPPSRGSYEQYF. CDR3 in DNA: TGTACCATCAAACCTCCCCCCCCCTCCCGGGGGTCCTACGAGCAGTACTTC.

The V and J genes are TRBV27 and TRBJ2-7; 13 positions match TRBD2. The CDR3 loop spans 16 amino acids. Germline CDR1 and CDR2: MNHEY and SMNVEV (reference sequence). Trimming cost V 2 bases and J 3 bases; bases outside gene matches: 4. This chain's CDR3 is CASSLRTSGGIYEQYF. The CDR3 DNA reads TGTGCCAGCAGTTTAAGGACTAGCGGGGGCATCTACGAGCAGTACTTC.

The rearrangement joins TRBV6-1 to TRBJ1-5; TRBD1 aligns across 7 bases. CDR1 and CDR2 from the germline V gene are MNHNS and SASEGT. The CDR3 has 15 residues. The V and J ends lost 2 bases and 8 bases, in that order; junction bases with no gene match: 9. CDR3 coding DNA: TGTGCCAGCAGTGAAAACAGGGGTAGACTGAAGCCCCAGCATTTT. Translated: CASSENRGRLKPQHF.

V usage is TRBV19 and J usage is TRBJ2-3; 11 bases match TRBD2. The CDR3 extends over 16 amino acids. Trimming took 3 bases from V and 2 from J; bases not matched to a gene: 4. Germline V gene lookup returns CDR1 LNHDA and CDR2 SQIVND (reference sequence). In DNA, the CDR3 is TGTGCCAGTAGTATTTTAGCGGGAGGGTTCACAGATACGCAGTATTTT. It specifies CASSILAGGFTDTQYF.

The rearrangement joins TRBV16 to TRBJ1-1; TRBD1 matches 11 bases. This CDR3 is built from 14 residues. From germline, CDR1 is KGHSY and CDR2 FQNENV. V lost 3 bases and J lost 7; bases outside the gene matches: 4. The CDR3 DNA sequence: TGTGCCAGCAGCCAGGGACAGGGGGGGATTGAAGCTTTCTTT. Protein: CASSQGQGGIEAFF.